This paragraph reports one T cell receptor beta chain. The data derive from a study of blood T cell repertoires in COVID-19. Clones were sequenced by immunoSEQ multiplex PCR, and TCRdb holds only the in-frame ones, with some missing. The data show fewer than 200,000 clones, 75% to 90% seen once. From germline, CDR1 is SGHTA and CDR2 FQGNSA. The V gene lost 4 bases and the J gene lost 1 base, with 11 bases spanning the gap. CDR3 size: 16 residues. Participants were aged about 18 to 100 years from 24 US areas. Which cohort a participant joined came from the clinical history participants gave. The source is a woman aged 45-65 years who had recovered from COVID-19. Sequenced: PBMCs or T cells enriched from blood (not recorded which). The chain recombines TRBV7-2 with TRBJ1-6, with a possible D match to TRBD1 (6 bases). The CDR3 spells CASSSPQGSYNSPLHF. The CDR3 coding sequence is TGTGCCAGCAGCTCGCCCCAGGGGTCCTATAATTCACCCCTCCACTTT.